The 20 T cell receptor beta chains reported below all come from one sample, sequenced in a study of post-analysis software for immune sequencing data. Study results and limitations: Elevated frequency relative to controls characterized about 5 TRBV segments in patients, TRBV5-6, TRBV5-1 and TRBV20-1 among them.

For these receptors, no antigen is known. Built from TCR beta cDNA, the libraries had unique molecular identifiers in them. Each CDR3 protein is one row after TCRdb ran MiXCR on the PCR reads. Found here are about 760,000 distinct CDR3 sequences, less than 35% of them singletons; the top ten hold under 0.7%. Sequencing was done on a sample of blood. Source of these receptors: a girl between 10 and 17 years old with multiple sclerosis.

This clonotype was counted a few times. V usage is TRBV28 and J usage is TRBJ2-7; D perhaps matches TRBD1 (6 bases). V shed 5 bases and J shed 4 bases, with 15 bases lying between them. Germline values: CDR1 MDHEN, CDR2 SYDVKM. The CDR3 runs to 14 residues. CDR3 nucleotides: TGTGCCAGCAGTCGGACCGCTAGGGGGTACGAGCAGTACTTC. It translates to CASSRTARGYEQYF. The complete variable domain, with remaining parts taken from reference TRBV28 and TRBJ2-7, reads DVKVTQSSRYLVKRTGEKVFLECVQDMDHENMFWYRQDPGLGLRLIYFSYDVKMKEKGDIPEGYSVSREKKERFSLILESASTNQTSMYLCASSRTARGYEQYFGPGTRLTVT.

The rearrangement uses TRBV7-2 and TRBJ2-7; 8 nucleotides match TRBD2. With V trimmed by 1 base and J by 2 bases, 7 bases remained unmatched. The germline gives CDR1 SGHTA, CDR2 FQGNSA. The CDR3 has 16 residues. CDR3 sequence reads: CASSLVGGRNPYEQYF. The CDR3 DNA reads as TGTGCCAGCAGCTTAGTGGGCGGGAGGAACCCCTACGAGCAGTACTTC.

J is TRBJ2-3 and V is TRBV15, with unresolved D. V lost 5 bases, J lost 6 bases, and 9 bases lay in between. Germline V gene lookup returns CDR1 LNHNV and CDR2 YYDKDF (reference sequence). The length of the CDR3 is 12 residues. The CDR3 loop reads CATSQVGDTQYF. The DNA for the CDR3 is TGTGCCACCAGCCAAGTGGGGGATACGCAGTATTTT.

The rearrangement uses TRBV7-2 and TRBJ2-5; 9 bases are a match to TRBD1. TRBJ2-7 matches the DNA end more closely, so the J call is doubtful. Germline V gene sequence: CDR1 SGHTA, CDR2 FQGNSA. The CDR3 has 15 residues. The CDR3 DNA sequence: TGTGCCAGCAGCTTATACGGGACAGGGATGGGCGAGCAGTACTTC. It yields the protein CASSLYGTGMGEQYF.

The genes are TRBV2 and TRBJ1-5; D gene ambiguous. Trimming stripped 5 bases from V and 6 bases from J, with 14 bases between. The length of the CDR3 is 14 residues. Germline V gene data show CDR1 as SNHLY and CDR2 as FYNNEI. CDR3 loop: CASSPTGLGQPQHF. The CDR3 coding sequence is TGTGCCAGCAGTCCTACCGGGCTGGGTCAGCCCCAGCATTTT.

This clonotype was picked up one time. The conserved closing phenylalanine or tryptophan is absent in this CDR3, likely reflecting a read error. The V gene is TRBV20-1, the J gene TRBJ2-7; 12 positions match TRBD2. Trimming at V came to 3 bases and at J to 4 bases, leaving 4 bases not matched to a gene. This CDR3 has 14 amino acids. Germline V gene lookup returns CDR1 DFQATT and CDR2 SNEGSKA (reference sequence). CDR3 protein: CSARGTSGFYEQYL. Written as DNA, the CDR3 is TGCAGTGCTAGGGGGACTAGCGGGTTTTACGAGCAGTACCTC.

The V call is TRBV6-5, the J call TRBJ2-1; 10 nucleotides line up with TRBD2. Per germline, CDR1 MNHEY and CDR2 SVGAGI. The CDR3 spans 15 residues. V gave up 6 bases and J gave up 8 bases; unmatched junction bases: 10. This chain's CDR3 is CASSPRAGGRDEQFF. CDR3 DNA sequence: TGTGCCAGCAGCCCTCGAGCGGGAGGGCGGGATGAGCAGTTCTTC.

The chain employs TRBV3-1 and TRBJ2-7; D may be TRBD2 (5 bases). Germline values: CDR1 LGHDT, CDR2 YNNKEL (reference sequence). The CDR3 is 16 amino acids. V dropped 4 bases and J dropped 3 bases, with 19 bases sitting between them. The CDR3 sequence: CASSPEGPARGYEQYF. For the CDR3, the DNA is TGTGCCAGCAGCCCCGAGGGTCCGGCAAGAGGCTACGAGCAGTACTTC.

V usage is TRBV7-2 and J usage is TRBJ2-3; the match to TRBD2 covers 8 bases. Unmatched junction bases numbered 10, after V lost 2 bases and J lost 6 bases. There are 16 residues in the CDR3. Germline V gene sequence: CDR1 SGHTA, CDR2 FQGNSA. In DNA, the CDR3 is TGTGCCAGCAGCTTAACCCGAGCGGGGGCAGGGGATACGCAGTATTTT. As protein: CASSLTRAGAGDTQYF.

This sequence joins TRBV20-1 and TRBJ2-1, with TRBD2 matching over 8 bases. The DNA end favors TRBJ2-7, so the J call may be wrong. CDR1 is DFQATT and CDR2 is SNEGSKA in the germline V gene (reference sequence). The length of the CDR3 is 16 residues. The CDR3 DNA follows: TGCAGTGCTAGATCAGATAGCGGGGACTCCTACAATGAGCAGTACTTC. Translated: CSARSDSGDSYNEQYF.

V and J are TRBV28 and TRBJ2-2, with D unclear. The CDR3 consists of 15 residues. Between the trimmed V and J ends, which lost 5 bases and 7 bases, there was a span of 17 bases. CDR1 and CDR2 from the germline V gene are MDHEN and SYDVKM. CDR3 region: CASSPTSPAVGELFF. The CDR3 DNA reads as TGTGCCAGCAGTCCGACCAGTCCCGCGGTCGGGGAGCTGTTTTTT.

This clonotype was seen more than once but under ten times. A much bigger clone sits one base away, suggesting this may be a read error. The V gene is TRBV20-1, the J gene TRBJ2-1; possible D gene TRBD2, 5 bases. The V and J ends lost 4 bases and 4 bases respectively, with 14 bases between them. Germline CDR1 reads DFQATT; CDR2 reads SNEGSKA (reference sequence). This CDR3 spans 14 amino acids. This CDR3 is CSAKKASPYNEQFF. CDR3 bases: TGCAGTGCTAAAAAGGCTAGCCCATACAATGAGCAGTTCTTC.

This clonotype was found a few times. This chain links TRBV5-6 with TRBJ2-5; D possibly corresponds to TRBD1 (6 bases). Germline V gene lookup returns CDR1 SGHDT and CDR2 YYEEEE. V was trimmed by 0 bases and J by 4 bases, leaving 10 bases between them. This CDR3 comprises 14 residues. In DNA, the CDR3 is TGTGCCAGCAGCTTGGCGGGGACACGAGAGACCCAGTACTTC. Protein: CASSLAGTRETQYF.

The chain carries TRBV24-1 and TRBJ2-5; D call uncertain. The germline CDR1 and CDR2 sequences are KGHDR and SFDVKD. Trimming cost V 4 bases and J 3 bases, with 8 bases left between them. This CDR3 has 13 amino acids. CDR3 in amino acids: CATSEHNEETQYF. CDR3 nucleotides: TGTGCCACCAGTGAGCACAACGAAGAGACCCAGTACTTC.

The chain recombines TRBV5-1 with TRBJ2-1; D tentatively reads TRBD1 or TRBD2 (6 bases each). V was cut by 4 bases and J by 10 bases, with 15 bases left in between. Germline V lookup: CDR1 SGHRS, CDR2 YFSETQ. This CDR3 has 13 amino acids. The CDR3 sequence is CASSGGPLGEQFF. The CDR3 region has the DNA TGCGCCAGCAGCGGGGGGCCGTTGGGGGAGCAGTTCTTC.

The gene calls are TRBV20-1 and TRBJ2-5; 7 bases are shared with TRBD1. The CDR3 contains 14 residues. Germline V gene sequence: CDR1 DFQATT, CDR2 SNEGSKA (reference sequence). Germline trimming cut 4 bases from V and 6 bases from J; bases unmatched to any gene: 11. For the CDR3, the DNA is TGCAGTGCTATTGTGACAGGGCGAATCAAGACCCAGTACTTC. This sequence encodes CSAIVTGRIKTQYF.

As DNA, the CDR3 is TGCGGCGCCGGGACTAGCGGACACAATGAGCAGTTCTTC. Translating gives CGAGTSGHNEQFF. The chain links TRBV29-1 to TRBJ2-1, with TRBD2 matching over 11 bases. The CDR3 has 13 residues. In germline, CDR1 is SQVTM, CDR2 ANQGSEA.

This clonotype was seen more than once but under ten times. V gene TRBV29-1 combines with J gene TRBJ2-7, with D perhaps TRBD1 or TRBD2 (7 bases each). V was clipped by 4 bases and J by 6 bases, with 16 bases between them. The length of the CDR3 is 13 residues. The germline V gene encodes CDR1 SQVTM and CDR2 ANQGSEA. The CDR3 region has the DNA TGCAGCGTTGTGGGGGGAGGGGGCCTCGAGCAGTACTTC. Translated, it gives CSVVGGGGLEQYF.

The V call is TRBV12-3 or TRBV12-4, the J call TRBJ2-7, with D perhaps TRBD2 (6 bases). This CDR3 has 17 amino acids. Trimming removed 3 bases at V and 0 bases at J, with 18 bases between. CDR3 loop: CASSFPGWRDPSYEQYF. In DNA, the CDR3 is TGTGCCAGCAGTTTCCCTGGATGGCGGGACCCCTCCTACGAGCAGTACTTC.

The CDR3 here is CASSFGLAEGETQFF. The CDR3 DNA reads as TGTGCCAGCAGCTTTGGGCTAGCGGAGGGAGAGACCCAGTTCTTC. The V gene is TRBV7-2, the J gene TRBJ2-1; 7 nucleotides align to TRBD2. Germline values: CDR1 SGHTA, CDR2 FQGNSA. The CDR3 has 15 residues. The V and J ends lost 3 bases and 13 bases, in that order; junction bases with no gene match: 15.